This paragraph reports one T cell receptor (beta chain). Many counts were recorded for this clonotype. The specificity of this receptor is unknown. Base qualities are missing; no much larger clone stands one base away. This sample was included in a study of T-cell reconstitution after alpha-beta-depleted transplantation in children (dated by TCRdb to between 2015 and 2016). Study-wide context: Using TCR repertoire profiling, the study followed T-cell immune reconstitution in a quantitative way in children after TCRalphabeta/CD19-depleted allogeneic hematopoietic cell transplantation. Overall study outcomes, separate from this receptor: Apparently early alphabetaT-cell count recovery about two months after transplant reportedly relied on only several hundred rapidly expanded clones derived from non-depleted graft cells. Over subsequent months, a decline in hyperexpanded clone frequencies was noted, and after one year, T-cell counts and TCRbeta diversity were mostly ascribed to newly produced T cells. In some patients, high TCRbeta diversity at day 60 was attributed to recipient T cells and intrathymic progenitors that had survived conditioning.

The sample's treatment or condition label, in plain terms: allogeneic hematopoietic cell transplantation with graft depleted of TCRalphabeta T cells and CD19 B cells. Transplant recipients were children who received TCRalphabeta/CD19-depleted allogeneic hematopoietic cell grafts. Library creation used PCR. The sample was run on an Illumina HiSeq 2500. TCR libraries were prepared with molecular barcoding, using unique molecular identifiers to normalize TCRbeta repertoire quantification. The public reads were reanalyzed by TCRdb: fastp trimming at Q25, MiXCR alignment, in-frame beta chains only. Entries are consolidated by CDR3 protein sequence, retaining the most common genes and DNA. In this sample the table shows about 1,000,000 distinct CDR3 sequences, 25% to 30% of which occur a single time. The biggest ten clones account for 25% to 35% of the sample. V was cut back by 3 bases and J by 4 bases, leaving a gap of 0 bases between them. The CDR3 sequence holds 11 residues, the cysteine and phenylalanine included. Only CDR3 DNA remains: 33 bases, in frame from the first base.

Source: PBMCs, mostly from graft donor cells, taken 360 days after TCRalphabeta/CD19-depleted stem cell transplant. This chain joins TRBV12-3 or TRBV12-4 to TRBJ2-2, with the D gene uncertain. The TCR was taken from a boy under three years old who had a stem cell transplant for SCID, so the T cells may come from the graft donor. The sequenced DNA is TGTGCCAGCAGTTTCACCGGGGAGCTGTTTTTT. It codes for CASSFTGELFF.